The source of this TCR beta chain is a study of T cell repertoires in cytomegalovirus infection. Study-wide context: Both recently identified HLA-C-restricted and well-studied HLA-B-restricted CMV epitopes were used in the study. Shared public TCR beta signatures pointed to both CMV infection and a matching HLA type.

This clonotype was seen ten or more times. What it recognizes is unknown. The CDR3 has 18 residues. Looked up from germline, CDR1 is SGHVS and CDR2 is FQNEAQ. J lost 0 bases, V lost 5 bases, and 8 bases had no gene match. General study findings and limits: CMV carriers with the relevant HLA were identified by cumulative public TCR beta family frequency. There were HLA-C-restricted CMV-specific TCR beta clonotypes dominating the ex vivo response.

MiXCR, run by TCRdb on the reads, gives a single entry per CDR3 protein. Among under 500,000 distinct CDR3 sequences listed, approximately 46% were seen once. This sequence originates from a human donor in good health (CMV status not recorded). Some clones in this sample may be carry-over from other donors' samples. The source material was cultured PBMCs, sampled from culture after CMV antigen stimulation. J is TRBJ2-6 and V is TRBV7-8; the match to TRBD1 covers 9 bases. The DNA for the CDR3 is TGTGCCAGCAGCGCACACAGGGGGCCGATCTCTGGGGCCAACGTCCTGACTTTC. As protein: CASSAHRGPISGANVLTF.